This T cell receptor beta chain emerged from a study of early T cells in non-severe SARS-CoV-2 infection. Study-wide background: Sequencing was performed on bulk RNA from unsorted whole blood, leaving chains unpaired.

Germline loops: CDR1 SGHAT, CDR2 FQNNGV. CDR3 length: 15 residues. Trimming shortened V by 1 base and J by 3 bases, and 12 bases separated the two germline ends. Individual cDNA molecules were tagged with unique molecular identifiers. TCRdb processed the 5' RACE reads anew with MiXCR; each CDR3 protein has one entry. The sample yields roughly 51,000 distinct CDR3 sequences, about 5.9% seen once. In its sample, this clonotype was seen a few times. This TCR came from an adult who was a healthcare worker with PCR-confirmed SARS-CoV-2 infection or an uninfected control (not recorded which). The sequencing input was whole blood. The V and J genes are TRBV11-2 and TRBJ2-5; D uncertain. CDR3 sequence: CASSLGSQEEETQYF. DNA of the CDR3: TGTGCCAGCAGCTTAGGCTCCCAAGAAGAAGAGACCCAGTACTTC.